Listed here is a single T cell receptor beta chain. This specimen belongs to a study of blood T cell repertoires in COVID-19. Overall study context: Samples representing acute and convalescent COVID-19 were sourced from the United States, Italy and Spain.

The data were produced by immunoSEQ multiplex PCR, yet TCRdb's version contains in-frame clones alone and is incomplete. The sample lists 120,000 or so clones, roughly 90% occurring once. This CDR3 comprises 18 residues. From germline, CDR1 is ENHRY and CDR2 SYGVKD. V was pared by 10 bases and J by 7 bases, with 24 bases of the junction left unmatched. Seattle-derived patients entered the study during active infection and were followed longitudinally. The material sequenced was peripheral blood. This receptor was taken from a woman between 55 and 75 years old with COVID-19, enrolled during active disease. The V gene is TRBV10-3, the J gene TRBJ2-1; 8 bases are a match to TRBD2. The DNA for the CDR3 is TGTGCCACCGTCAGATCGGCGGGGGGCGATCCCCCATATAATGAGCAGTTCTTC. Translating gives CATVRSAGGDPPYNEQFF.